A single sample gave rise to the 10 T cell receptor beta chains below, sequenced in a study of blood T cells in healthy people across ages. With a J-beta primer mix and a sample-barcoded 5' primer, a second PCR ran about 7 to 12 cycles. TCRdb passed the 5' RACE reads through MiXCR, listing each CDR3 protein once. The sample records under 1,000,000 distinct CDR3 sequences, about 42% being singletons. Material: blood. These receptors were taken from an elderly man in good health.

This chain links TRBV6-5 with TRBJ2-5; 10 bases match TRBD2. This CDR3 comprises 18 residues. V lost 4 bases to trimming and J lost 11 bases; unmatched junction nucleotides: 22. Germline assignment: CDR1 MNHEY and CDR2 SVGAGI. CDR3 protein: CASSLTQKLAGTPNEQYF. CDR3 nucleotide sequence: TGTGCCAGCAGTTTGACACAAAAACTAGCGGGAACCCCCAATGAGCAGTACTTC.

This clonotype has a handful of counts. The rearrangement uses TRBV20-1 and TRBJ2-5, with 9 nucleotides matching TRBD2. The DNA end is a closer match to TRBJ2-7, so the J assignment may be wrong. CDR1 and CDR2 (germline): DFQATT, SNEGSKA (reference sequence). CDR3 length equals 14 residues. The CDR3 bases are TGCAGTGCTAGGGAAGCGGGAGGACCCTACGAGCAGTACTTC. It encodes CSAREAGGPYEQYF.

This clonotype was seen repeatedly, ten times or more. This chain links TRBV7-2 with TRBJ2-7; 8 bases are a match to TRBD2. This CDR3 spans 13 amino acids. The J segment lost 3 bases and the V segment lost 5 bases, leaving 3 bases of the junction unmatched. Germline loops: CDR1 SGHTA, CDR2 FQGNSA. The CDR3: CASSTREGYEQYF. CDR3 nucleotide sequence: TGTGCCAGCAGCACCCGGGAGGGCTACGAGCAGTACTTC.

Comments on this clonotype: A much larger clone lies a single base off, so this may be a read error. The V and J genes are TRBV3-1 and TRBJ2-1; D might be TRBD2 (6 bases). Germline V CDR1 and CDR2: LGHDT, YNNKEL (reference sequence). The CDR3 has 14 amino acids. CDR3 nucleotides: TGTGCCGGCAGCCAACTAGCTTTGGGCAATGAGCAGTTCTTC. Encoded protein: CAGSQLALGNEQFF.

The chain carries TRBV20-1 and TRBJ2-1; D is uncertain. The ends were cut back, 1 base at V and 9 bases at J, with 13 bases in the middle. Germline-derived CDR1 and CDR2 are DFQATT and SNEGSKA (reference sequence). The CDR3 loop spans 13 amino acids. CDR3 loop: CSARALSTGEQFF. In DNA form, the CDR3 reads TGCAGTGCTAGAGCCCTGAGTACCGGTGAGCAGTTCTTC.

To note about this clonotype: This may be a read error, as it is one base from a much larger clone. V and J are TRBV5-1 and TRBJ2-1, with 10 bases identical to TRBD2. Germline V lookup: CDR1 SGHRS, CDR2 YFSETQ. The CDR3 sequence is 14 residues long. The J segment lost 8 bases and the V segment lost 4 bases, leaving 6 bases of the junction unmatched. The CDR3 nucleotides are TGCGCCAGCAGCGTGACTAGCGGGTTCGATGAGCAGTTCTTC. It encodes CASSVTSGFDEQFF.

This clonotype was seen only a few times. The chain's CDR3 is CASSFLSDRGDEQYF. In DNA, the CDR3 is TGTGCCAGCAGTTTTTTAAGTGACAGGGGGGACGAGCAGTACTTC. The chain combines TRBV12-3 or TRBV12-4 with TRBJ2-7; 9 bases are a match to TRBD1. The CDR3 extends over 15 amino acids. J gave up 5 bases and V 3 bases, and 8 bases lay outside the gene matches.

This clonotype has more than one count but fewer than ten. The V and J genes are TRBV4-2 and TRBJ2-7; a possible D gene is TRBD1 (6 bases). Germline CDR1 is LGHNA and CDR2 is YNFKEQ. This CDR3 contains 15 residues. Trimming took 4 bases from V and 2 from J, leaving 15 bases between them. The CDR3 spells CASSPLAGATYEQYF. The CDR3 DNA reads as TGTGCCAGCAGCCCTTTAGCAGGGGCAACCTACGAGCAGTACTTC.

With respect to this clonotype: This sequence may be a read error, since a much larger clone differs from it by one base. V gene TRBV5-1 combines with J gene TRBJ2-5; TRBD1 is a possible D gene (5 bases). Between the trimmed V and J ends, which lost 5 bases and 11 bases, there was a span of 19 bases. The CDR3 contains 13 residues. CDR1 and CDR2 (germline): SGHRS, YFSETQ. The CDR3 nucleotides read TGCGCCAGCAGTTTAGAGCAGGGAAAGGAGCAGTACTTC. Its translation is CASSLEQGKEQYF.

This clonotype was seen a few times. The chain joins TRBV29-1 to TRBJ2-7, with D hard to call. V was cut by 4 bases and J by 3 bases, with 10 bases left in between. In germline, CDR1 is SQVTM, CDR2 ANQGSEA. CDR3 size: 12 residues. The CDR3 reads CSVVGVLYEQYF. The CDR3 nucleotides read TGCAGCGTTGTTGGGGTCCTCTACGAGCAGTACTTC.